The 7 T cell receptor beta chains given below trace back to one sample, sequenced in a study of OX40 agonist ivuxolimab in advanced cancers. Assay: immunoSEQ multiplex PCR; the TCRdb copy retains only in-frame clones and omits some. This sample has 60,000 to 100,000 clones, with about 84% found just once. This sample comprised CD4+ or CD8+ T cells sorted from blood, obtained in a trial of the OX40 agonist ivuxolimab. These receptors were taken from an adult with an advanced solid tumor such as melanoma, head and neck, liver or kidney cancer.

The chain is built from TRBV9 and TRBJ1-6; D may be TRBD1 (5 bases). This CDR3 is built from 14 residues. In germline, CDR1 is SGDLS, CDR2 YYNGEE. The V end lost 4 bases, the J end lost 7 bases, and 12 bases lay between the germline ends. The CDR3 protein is CASSPSQGNSPLHF. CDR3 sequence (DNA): TGTGCCAGCAGCCCCAGCCAGGGAAATTCACCCCTCCACTTT.

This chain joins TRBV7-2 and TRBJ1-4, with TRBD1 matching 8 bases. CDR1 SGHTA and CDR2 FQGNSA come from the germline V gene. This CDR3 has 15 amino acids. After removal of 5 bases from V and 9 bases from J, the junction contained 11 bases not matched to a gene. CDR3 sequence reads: CASSLGGAGGKKLFF. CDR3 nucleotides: TGTGCCAGCAGCCTGGGAGGGGCAGGGGGCAAAAAACTGTTTTTT.

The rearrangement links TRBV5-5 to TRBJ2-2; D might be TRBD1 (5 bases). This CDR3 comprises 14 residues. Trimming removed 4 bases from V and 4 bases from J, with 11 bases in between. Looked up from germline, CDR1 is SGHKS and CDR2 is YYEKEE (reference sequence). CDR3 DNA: TGTGCCAGCAGCAGGGGCAGGTCCACCGGGGAGCTGTTTTTT. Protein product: CASSRGRSTGELFF.

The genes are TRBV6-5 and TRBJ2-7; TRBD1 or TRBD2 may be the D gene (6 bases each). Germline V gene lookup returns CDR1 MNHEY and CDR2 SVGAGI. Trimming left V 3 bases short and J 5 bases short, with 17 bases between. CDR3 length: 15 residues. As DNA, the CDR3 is TGTGCCAGCAGTTATGGGGGGCGAAATCTCCACGAGCAGTACTTC. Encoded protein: CASSYGGRNLHEQYF.

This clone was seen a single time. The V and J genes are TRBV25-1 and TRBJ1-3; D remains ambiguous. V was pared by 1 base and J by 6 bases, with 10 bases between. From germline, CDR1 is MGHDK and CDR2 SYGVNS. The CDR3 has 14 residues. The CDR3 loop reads CASSEFNRENTIYF. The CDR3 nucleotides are TGTGCCAGCAGTGAATTTAATCGGGAAAACACCATATATTTT.

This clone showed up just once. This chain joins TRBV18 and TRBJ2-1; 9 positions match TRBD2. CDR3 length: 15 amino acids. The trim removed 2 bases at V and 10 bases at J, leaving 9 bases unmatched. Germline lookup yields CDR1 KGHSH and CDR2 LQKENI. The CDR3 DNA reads TGTGCCAGCTCACCAAGGCGGGAGGGCCAAGGAGAGCAGTTCTTC. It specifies CASSPRREGQGEQFF. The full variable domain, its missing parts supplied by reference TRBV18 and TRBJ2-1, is NAGVMQNPRHLVRRRGQEARLRCSPMKGHSHVYWYRQLPEEGLKFMVYLQKENIIDESGMPKERFSAEFPKEGPSILRIQQVVRGDSAAYFCASSPRREGQGEQFFGPGTRLTVL.

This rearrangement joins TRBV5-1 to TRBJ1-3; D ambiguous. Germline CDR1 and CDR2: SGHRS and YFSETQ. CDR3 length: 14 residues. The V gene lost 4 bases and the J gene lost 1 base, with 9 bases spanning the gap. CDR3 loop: CASSPNLSGNTIYF. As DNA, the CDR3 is TGCGCCAGCAGCCCTAACCTTTCTGGAAACACCATATATTTT.